The 9 T cell receptor beta chains reported below all come from one sample, sequenced in a study of blood T cell repertoires in COVID-19. The assay was immunoSEQ multiplex PCR, and TCRdb's table has in-frame clones only and misses some. Of 100,000 to 150,000 clones in the sample, about 74% are singletons; the top ten hold more than 5.5%. Specimen: peripheral blood. Receptors were obtained from a man aged 55 to 70 with acute or convalescent COVID-19.

The chain recombines TRBV19 with TRBJ2-2; TRBD1 might be the D (6 bases). Trimming cost V 5 bases and J 6 bases, with 13 bases left between them. This CDR3 contains 14 residues. From germline, CDR1 is LNHDA and CDR2 SQIVND (reference sequence). In DNA, the CDR3 is TGTGCCAGTAGTTGGACAGTCGGGGCCGGGGAGCTGTTTTTT. It encodes CASSWTVGAGELFF.

This chain connects TRBV6-2 or TRBV6-3 to TRBJ1-5; D is perhaps TRBD1 (6 bases). Per germline, CDR1 MNHEY and CDR2 SVGEGT. The CDR3 loop spans 14 amino acids. Trimming left V 2 bases short and J 7 bases short, with 12 bases between. The CDR3 nucleotides read TGTGCCAGCAGTTACGCCCAGGGGAACCAGCCCCAGCATTTT. Residues: CASSYAQGNQPQHF.

The V gene is TRBV19, the J gene TRBJ2-3, with TRBD2 matching 8 bases. Germline CDR1 reads LNHDA; CDR2 reads SQIVND (reference sequence). The CDR3 has 15 residues. V was clipped by 7 bases and J by 3 bases; unmatched bases: 9. The CDR3 DNA reads TGTGCCAGTACCCCCCGGGGGGGTATAACAGATACGCAGTATTTT. Residues: CASTPRGGITDTQYF.

The J gene is TRBJ1-4, the V gene TRBV7-9; TRBD1 is a possible D gene (6 bases). From germline, CDR1 is SEHNR and CDR2 FQNEAQ (reference sequence). V dropped 6 bases and J dropped 4 bases, with 12 bases sitting between them. CDR3 size: 14 residues. CDR3 coding DNA: TGTGCCAGCAGGGTAGAGGGGGTTAATGAAAAACTGTTTTTT. Protein sequence: CASRVEGVNEKLFF.

The V gene is TRBV6-5, the J gene TRBJ1-2; D ambiguous. This CDR3 contains 14 residues. Germline CDR1 reads MNHEY; CDR2 reads SVGAGI. V dropped 0 bases and J dropped 2 bases, with 7 bases sitting between them. For the CDR3, the DNA is TGTGCCAGCAGTTACTCTCCCCAGAACTATGGCTACACCTTC. Protein: CASSYSPQNYGYTF.

The V call is TRBV9, the J call TRBJ2-7; 7 bases map to TRBD1. This CDR3 contains 14 residues. Trimming removed 3 bases from V and 6 bases from J; junction bases left unmatched: 9. CDR1 and CDR2 (germline): SGDLS, YYNGEE. This CDR3 is CASSAPGQSREQYF. CDR3 bases: TGTGCCAGCAGCGCGCCGGGACAGTCGCGCGAGCAGTACTTC.

The J gene is TRBJ2-1, the V gene TRBV9; 8 bases fit TRBD2. V was clipped by 7 bases and J by 3 bases; unmatched bases: 9. CDR1 is SGDLS, CDR2 YYNGEE, per germline. This CDR3 is built from 15 residues. CDR3 amino acids: CASRETGGYYNEQFF. CDR3 coding DNA: TGTGCCAGCCGTGAGACGGGGGGGTACTACAATGAGCAGTTCTTC.

The V and J genes are TRBV27 and TRBJ2-5, with 10 bases that match TRBD2. Per the germline V gene, CDR1 is MNHEY and CDR2 is SMNVEV (reference sequence). The CDR3 covers 17 residues. V trimming: 5 bases; J trimming: 4 bases; junction bases outside the gene matches: 13. The chain's CDR3 is CASSPSAGTSVGETQYF. In nucleotides, the CDR3 is TGTGCCAGCAGTCCGTCGGCCGGGACTAGCGTTGGAGAGACCCAGTACTTC.

This chain uses TRBV27 with TRBJ1-2, with TRBD1 as a possible D gene (6 bases). With 10 bases removed from V and 6 bases from J, the gap between germline ends came to 18 bases. This CDR3 has 13 residues. CDR1 is MNHEY and CDR2 is SMNVEV in the germline V gene (reference sequence). CDR3 sequence (DNA): TGTGCCACCATAGGGGGGGCTGGGGATGGCTACACCTTC. Translation: CATIGGAGDGYTF.